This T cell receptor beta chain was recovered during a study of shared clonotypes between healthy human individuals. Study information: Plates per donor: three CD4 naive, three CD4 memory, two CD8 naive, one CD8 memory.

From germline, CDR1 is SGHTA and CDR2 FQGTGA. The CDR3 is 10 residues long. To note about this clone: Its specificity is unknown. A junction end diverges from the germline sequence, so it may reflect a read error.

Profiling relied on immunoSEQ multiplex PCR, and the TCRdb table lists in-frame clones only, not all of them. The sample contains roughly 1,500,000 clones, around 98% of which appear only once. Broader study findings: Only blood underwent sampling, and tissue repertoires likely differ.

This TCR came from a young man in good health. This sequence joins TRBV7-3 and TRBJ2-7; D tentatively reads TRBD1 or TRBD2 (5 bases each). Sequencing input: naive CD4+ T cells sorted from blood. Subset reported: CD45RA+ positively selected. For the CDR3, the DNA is TGTGCCAGCAGCGCCATCAGGGAGAGCTTC. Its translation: CASSAIRESF.